The rows below give T cell receptor beta chains drawn from one sample of a study of PD-1 blockade in classical Hodgkin lymphoma. Some clones are missing from TCRdb's copy, which holds only in-frame ones; the method was immunoSEQ multiplex PCR. The table shows more than 70,000 clones, with around 90% occurring only once. The sample was peripheral blood mononuclear cells (PBMCs), taken before the second cycle of nivolumab. The receptors come from a human donor with classical Hodgkin lymphoma. CDR3s include the opening cysteine and the closing phenylalanine or tryptophan. Each record gives: CDR3 protein, CDR3 DNA, J gene, V gene, D gene. The D gene is left open where the match is weak.

CDR3: CASSLGLAGGSYNEQFF; DNA: TGTGCCAGCAGTTTAGGACTAGCGGGAGGCTCCTACAATGAGCAGTTCTTC; J: TRBJ2-1; V: TRBV28; D: TRBD2
CDR3: CASSLGVGTRLGEQYF; DNA: TGCGCCAGCAGCTTGGGGGTCGGGACTCGGCTAGGTGAGCAGTACTTC; J: TRBJ2-7; V: TRBV5-1; D: -
CDR3: CAIRPEPTGRSGANVLTF; DNA: TGTGCCATCAGACCCGAGCCCACAGGGAGATCTGGGGCCAACGTCCTGACTTTC; J: TRBJ2-6; V: TRBV10-3; D: -
CDR3: CASSLSPDRAHGYTF; DNA: TGTGCCAGCAGCTTATCCCCGGACAGGGCCCATGGCTACACCTTC; J: TRBJ1-2; V: TRBV7-9; D: TRBD1
CDR3: CASSPGPSNQPQHF; DNA: TGTGCCAGCTCACCAGGTCCTAGCAATCAGCCCCAGCATTTT; J: TRBJ1-5; V: TRBV18; D: -
CDR3: CASSLGGPGANVLTF; DNA: TGTGCCAGCAGTTTAGGGGGTCCCGGGGCCAACGTCCTGACTTTC; J: TRBJ2-6; V: TRBV28; D: -
CDR3: CASRRDLRTQYF; DNA: TGTGCCAGCAGAAGGGATCTTCGGACCCAGTACTTC; J: TRBJ2-5; V: TRBV11-2; D: -
CDR3: CSVEYRLAFPPDTQYF; DNA: TGCAGCGTTGAATATCGACTAGCGTTTCCCCCAGATACGCAGTATTTT; J: TRBJ2-3; V: TRBV29-1; D: TRBD2
CDR3: CASSLRVSTTGELFF; DNA: TGCGCCAGCAGCCTGAGGGTTTCTACGACCGGGGAGCTGTTTTTT; J: TRBJ2-2; V: TRBV5-1; D: -
CDR3: CSARGSYEQYF; DNA: TGCAGTGCGAGGGGCAGCTACGAGCAGTACTTC; J: TRBJ2-7; V: TRBV20-1; D: -
CDR3: CASSNSDLEQFF; DNA: TGTGCCAGCAGCAACTCGGACCTTGAGCAGTTCTTC; J: TRBJ2-1; V: TRBV7-6; D: -
CDR3: CASSQQDRGKVPQHF; DNA: TGTGCCAGCAGTCAACAGGACAGGGGGAAAGTGCCCCAGCATTTT; J: TRBJ1-5; V: TRBV6-5; D: TRBD1
CDR3: CASRKEGTHEEQYF; DNA: TGTGCCAGCAGAAAAGAGGGGACGCACGAAGAGCAGTACTTC; J: TRBJ2-7; V: TRBV7-9; D: -
CDR3: CASSLPGGNTEAFF; DNA: TGTGCCAGCAGCTTGCCGGGGGGGAACACTGAAGCTTTCTTT; J: TRBJ1-1; V: TRBV5-4; D: -
CDR3: CASSWRVLRAGGAEAFF; DNA: TGTGCCAGCAGTTGGAGGGTGCTGCGGGCGGGCGGAGCGGAAGCTTTCTTT; J: TRBJ1-1; V: TRBV6-9; D: -
CDR3: CASSLDGSSYEQYF; DNA: TGTGCCAGCAGCTTAGACGGGAGCTCCTACGAGCAATACTTC; J: TRBJ2-7; V: TRBV7-9; D: -
CDR3: CASSGLAGATYEQYF; DNA: TGTGCCAGCAGTGGATTAGCGGGAGCCACCTACGAGCAGTACTTC; J: TRBJ2-7; V: TRBV25-1; D: TRBD2
CDR3: CASSLTHSYEQYF; DNA: TGTGCCAGCAGCTTAACCCACTCCTACGAGCAGTACTTC; J: TRBJ2-7; V: TRBV7-9; D: -
CDR3: CASSARDSGRSTGELFF; DNA: TGTGCCAGCAGTGCCCGGGACAGCGGGAGGTCCACCGGGGAGCTGTTTTTT; J: TRBJ2-2; V: TRBV6-4; D: TRBD2
CDR3: CASSLDPNTEAFF; DNA: TGTGCCAGCAGCTTAGACCCGAACACTGAAGCTTTCTTT; J: TRBJ1-1; V: TRBV11-2; D: -